Presented here are 7 T cell receptor beta chains from one specimen sequenced in a study of CD8 T cells in ankylosing spondylitis. Broader study findings: Within ankylosing spondylitis blood, a TCR beta motif made up of seven or eight highly homologous variants appeared to be characteristic.

From the 5' RACE reads, TCRdb called clonotypes with MiXCR, one entry per CDR3 protein. Of around 490,000 distinct CDR3 sequences listed, roughly 5% were seen once; the top ten hold 3% to 4.5%. Antigen specificity for these receptors is unknown. The sample taken for sequencing was blood, either unsorted or a sorted T cell fraction (not recorded which). These receptors were taken from a male donor with ankylosing spondylitis.

There are many counts of this clonotype. This chain links TRBV28 with TRBJ2-4, with D tentatively TRBD1 (5 bases). From germline, CDR1 is MDHEN and CDR2 SYDVKM. The CDR3 totals 19 residues. Trimming shortened V by 1 base and J by 1 base, and 20 bases separated the two germline ends. In nucleotides, the CDR3 is TGTGCCAGCAGTTTATTTAACAGGCGCATTACATGGGCCAAAAACATTCAGTACTTC. The encoded protein is CASSLFNRRITWAKNIQYF.

This clonotype has ten or more counts. CDR3: CASSLMRTSMNTEAFF. The CDR3 DNA is TGTGCCAGCAGCTTAATGCGGACCTCCATGAACACTGAAGCTTTCTTT. The rearrangement joins TRBV7-2 to TRBJ1-1; D gene ambiguous. The V and J ends lost 2 bases and 0 bases respectively, with 13 bases between them. The germline V gene encodes CDR1 SGHTA and CDR2 FQGNSA. This CDR3 has 16 residues. The whole variable domain, filled in from reference TRBV7-2 and TRBJ1-1, reads GAGVSQSPSNKVTEKGKDVELRCDPISGHTALYWYRQSLGQGLEFLIYFQGNSAPDKSGLPSDRFSAERTGGSVSTLTIQRTQQEDSAVYLCASSLMRTSMNTEAFFGQGTRLTVV.

This clonotype appeared many times. This rearrangement joins TRBV29-1 to TRBJ1-2; 9 nucleotides match TRBD1. The germline CDR1 and CDR2 sequences are SQVTM and ANQGSEA. J gave up 4 bases and V 6 bases, and 9 bases lay outside the gene matches. The length of the CDR3 is 14 residues. Written as DNA, the CDR3 is TGCAGCGTCGTTACCGGGACAGGGTCCTATGGCTACACCTTC. Its protein product is CSVVTGTGSYGYTF.

This clonotype was counted many times. The CDR3 DNA reads TGTGCCAGCAACTCGGGAGGATCCCACGAGCAGTACTTC. Translating gives CASNSGGSHEQYF. This chain uses TRBV6-1 with TRBJ2-7; 7 nucleotides align to TRBD2. J gave up 5 bases and V 7 bases, and 8 bases lay outside the gene matches. The germline V gene encodes CDR1 MNHNS and CDR2 SASEGT. The CDR3 extends over 13 amino acids.

This chain connects TRBV27 to TRBJ2-7, with TRBD1 as a possible D gene (5 bases). V was trimmed by 4 bases and J by 5 bases, leaving 18 bases between them. CDR1 is MNHEY and CDR2 is SMNVEV in the germline V gene (reference sequence). This CDR3 comprises 15 residues. The CDR3 loop is CASSSKPTGLHEQYF. CDR3 coding DNA: TGTGCCAGCAGTTCTAAACCCACAGGCCTCCACGAGCAGTACTTC.

CDR3 nucleotides: TGCAGTGCTACGGATAGGCAGGCCGGAACAGATACGCAGTATTTT. It translates to CSATDRQAGTDTQYF. The V call is TRBV20-1, the J call TRBJ2-3; D is uncertain. The V gene lost 4 bases and the J gene lost 3 bases, with 17 bases spanning the gap. The CDR3 has 15 residues. Germline-derived CDR1 and CDR2 are DFQATT and SNEGSKA (reference sequence).

Many counts were recorded for this clonotype. The gene calls are TRBV7-9 and TRBJ2-3; TRBD2 is a possible D gene (6 bases). Germline loops: CDR1 SEHNR, CDR2 FQNEAQ (reference sequence). The CDR3 covers 14 residues. Trimming removed 3 bases from V and 5 bases from J, with 12 bases in between. CDR3 sequence (DNA): TGTGCCAGCAGCTTCGGAGGGCAGGGAGATACGCAGTATTTT. Encoded protein: CASSFGGQGDTQYF.